The 27 T cell receptor beta chains listed next were all sequenced from one sample in a study of T cell changes during pregnancy in multiple sclerosis. Here immunoSEQ multiplex PCR was the method, and the copy in TCRdb shows in-frame clones only, minus some. The sample records tens of thousands of clones, approximately 91% being singletons. Specimen: CD4+ T cells from peripheral blood mononuclear cells, collected before pregnancy. The receptor set was obtained from a female donor with multiple sclerosis, enrolled in a pregnancy study.

The chain has TRBV7-9 and TRBJ2-3; TRBD2 matches at 9 bases. The CDR3 extends over 14 amino acids. V shed 5 bases, J shed 6 bases, and the junction held 6 bases outside the gene matches. Looked up from germline, CDR1 is SEHNR and CDR2 is FQNEAQ (reference sequence). In DNA, the CDR3 is TGTGCCAGCAGCCAAGCGGGGGGTTGGGATACGCAGTATTTT. It yields the protein CASSQAGGWDTQYF.

This clone has only a few counts. The chain uses TRBV18 and TRBJ1-4; D ambiguous. The V end was cut by 3 bases, the J end by 5 bases, with 7 bases between. CDR1 KGHSH and CDR2 LQKENI come from the germline V gene. This CDR3 has 13 amino acids. CDR3 in DNA: TGTGCCAGCTCACCCTCCCTCAATGAAAAACTGTTTTTT. Its protein product is CASSPSLNEKLFF. Filled out from reference TRBV18 and TRBJ1-4, the complete variable domain reads NAGVMQNPRHLVRRRGQEARLRCSPMKGHSHVYWYRQLPEEGLKFMVYLQKENIIDESGMPKERFSAEFPKEGPSILRIQQVVRGDSAAYFCASSPSLNEKLFFGSGTQLSVL.

The V and J genes are TRBV7-3 and TRBJ2-1, with 9 bases aligning to TRBD1. V gave up 4 bases and J gave up 4 bases; unmatched junction bases: 5. The CDR3 is 15 residues long. Germline V gene sequence: CDR1 SGHTA, CDR2 FQGTGA. The CDR3 region has the DNA TGTGCCAGCAGCTCGGACAGGGGTGGGTACAATGAGCAGTTCTTC. It specifies CASSSDRGGYNEQFF.

This rearrangement joins TRBV14 to TRBJ1-6; D remains ambiguous. CDR3 length: 14 amino acids. Per germline, CDR1 SGHDN and CDR2 FVKESK. Trimming pared 0 bases from V and 8 bases from J, leaving 8 bases between. This CDR3 is CASSQDLRDSPLHF. The CDR3 DNA reads TGTGCCAGCAGCCAAGATTTGCGGGATTCACCCCTCCACTTT.

V is TRBV6-1 and J is TRBJ2-7, with a tentative D call TRBD1 (6 bases). CDR1 MNHNS and CDR2 SASEGT come from the germline V gene. This CDR3 spans 13 amino acids. Trimming pared 4 bases from V and 3 bases from J, leaving 10 bases between. The CDR3: CASSVQGYYEQYF. The DNA for the CDR3 is TGTGCCAGCAGTGTACAGGGTTACTACGAGCAGTACTTC.

This clone was observed a single time. The CDR3 region is CASSLGDRGGNQPQHF. CDR3 nucleotides: TGTGCCAGCAGCTTAGGGGACAGGGGCGGGAATCAGCCCCAGCATTTT. V and J are TRBV7-8 and TRBJ1-5; TRBD1 aligns across 10 bases. The CDR3 extends over 16 amino acids. Germline CDR1 and CDR2: SGHVS and FQNEAQ. J was trimmed by 4 bases and V by 1 base; bases with no gene match: 4.

This rearrangement joins TRBV11-3 to TRBJ2-2, with D unclear. This CDR3 region has 13 residues. V was clipped by 4 bases and J by 7 bases, with 10 bases between them. Germline CDR1 is SGHNT and CDR2 is YENEEA. CDR3 amino acids: CASSSLRIGELFF. The CDR3 coding sequence is TGTGCCAGCAGCTCACTCAGGATCGGGGAGCTGTTTTTT.

V gene TRBV6-6 combines with J gene TRBJ2-3; 7 bases are shared with TRBD2. From germline, CDR1 is MNHNY and CDR2 SVGAGI (reference sequence). The CDR3 is 14 amino acids. Trimming removed 7 bases from V and 4 bases from J; junction bases left unmatched: 8. The CDR3 spells CASNTGGGADTQYF. The CDR3, as DNA: TGTGCCAGCAATACGGGCGGGGGTGCAGATACGCAGTATTTT.

This clone came up a few times. The rearrangement uses TRBV14 and TRBJ1-5; no reliable D call. V was shortened by 3 bases and J by 1 base, with 16 bases between the two germline ends. The CDR3 spans 17 residues. Germline V CDR1 and CDR2: SGHDN, FVKESK. The chain's CDR3 is CASSQGDWDGSNQPQHF. In DNA form, the CDR3 reads TGTGCCAGCAGCCAGGGAGATTGGGATGGCAGCAATCAGCCCCAGCATTTT. Full variable domain (outside the CDR3, taken from reference TRBV14 and TRBJ1-5): EAGVTQFPSHSVIEKGQTVTLRCDPISGHDNLYWYRRVMGKEIKFLLHFVKESKQDESGMPNNRFLAERTGGTYSTLKVQPAELEDSGVYFCASSQGDWDGSNQPQHFGDGTRLSIL.

The chain uses TRBV29-1 and TRBJ2-7; TRBD1 matches 9 bases. With V trimmed by 5 bases and J by 4 bases, 9 bases remained unmatched. This CDR3 is 14 amino acids long. From germline, CDR1 is SQVTM and CDR2 ANQGSEA. CDR3 region: CSVRGTGIGYEQYF. The CDR3 DNA follows: TGCAGCGTTCGTGGGACAGGGATCGGGTACGAGCAGTACTTC.

The J gene is TRBJ1-1, the V gene TRBV27; D gene ambiguous. Trimming stripped 6 bases from V and 1 base from J, with 12 bases between. Germline CDR1 reads MNHEY; CDR2 reads SMNVEV (reference sequence). This CDR3 is 14 amino acids long. This CDR3 is CASSMYTKNTEAFF. The CDR3, as DNA: TGTGCCAGCAGCATGTACACGAAGAACACTGAAGCTTTCTTT.

The genes are TRBV7-3 and TRBJ2-1; no definite D call. The germline V gene has CDR1 SGHTA and CDR2 FQGTGA. V dropped 4 bases and J dropped 2 bases, with 6 bases sitting between them. The CDR3 spans 13 residues. The CDR3: CASSYTPYNEQFF. CDR3 nucleotide sequence: TGTGCCAGCAGCTATACACCCTACAATGAGCAGTTCTTC.

The chain carries TRBV19 and TRBJ1-2, with 10 nucleotides matching TRBD1. This CDR3 comprises 14 residues. Germline-derived CDR1 and CDR2 are LNHDA and SQIVND (reference sequence). The J segment lost 4 bases and the V segment lost 5 bases, leaving 4 bases of the junction unmatched. CDR3 in DNA: TGTGCCAGTAGTCGGGGACAGGGGATCTATGGCTACACCTTC. Its protein is CASSRGQGIYGYTF.

V and J are TRBV4-2 and TRBJ2-7; 11 bases align to TRBD2. V shed 1 base and J 0 bases; nucleotides not matched to a gene: 11. Looked up from germline, CDR1 is LGHNA and CDR2 is YNFKEQ. This CDR3 is 19 amino acids long. The DNA of the CDR3 is TGTGCCAGCAGCCAAGTGGGCCTAGCGGGGGGTCCTAGCTCCTACGAGCAGTACTTC. It specifies CASSQVGLAGGPSSYEQYF.

The CDR3 region is CASRVWSGGANEQFF. CDR3 sequence (DNA): TGTGCCAGCAGGGTCTGGAGCGGGGGGGCCAATGAGCAGTTCTTC. The chain carries TRBV2 and TRBJ2-1; 10 positions agree with TRBD2. CDR3 length equals 15 residues. V dropped 6 bases and J dropped 6; count of bases not matched to a gene: 8. Germline CDR1 SNHLY, CDR2 FYNNEI.

The genes are TRBV6-5 and TRBJ2-3; 10 nucleotides line up with TRBD2. The length of the CDR3 is 14 residues. CDR1 is MNHEY and CDR2 is SVGAGI in the germline V gene. J lost 6 bases, V lost 6 bases, and 6 bases had no gene match. CDR3 protein: CASRGLAERDTQYF. In DNA, the CDR3 is TGTGCCAGCAGAGGACTAGCGGAGCGGGATACGCAGTATTTT.

The rearrangement joins TRBV5-4 to TRBJ2-7, with D maybe TRBD1 (6 bases). Germline loops: CDR1 SGHNT, CDR2 YYREEE (reference sequence). V lost 2 bases and J lost 1, with 7 bases in between. CDR3 length: 13 residues. CDR3 protein: CASSFQGSYEQYF. CDR3 nucleotide sequence: TGTGCCAGCAGCTTCCAGGGGTCCTACGAGCAGTACTTC.

The genes are TRBV2 and TRBJ1-2, with 11 bases lining up with TRBD1. This CDR3 contains 15 residues. Germline assignment: CDR1 SNHLY and CDR2 FYNNEI. J lost 4 bases, V lost 5 bases, and 6 bases had no gene match. The DNA of the CDR3 is TGTGCCAGCAGTCCCCTGGACAGGGGGCCCTATGGCTACACCTTC. This translates into CASSPLDRGPYGYTF.

In nucleotides, the CDR3 is TGTGCCAGCAGCTACCCCCCCCGGGGCACTGAAGCTTTCTTT. It specifies CASSYPPRGTEAFF. The chain uses TRBV7-2 and TRBJ1-1; the D is unclear. Germline-derived CDR1 and CDR2 are SGHTA and FQGNSA. The CDR3 consists of 14 residues. Trimming took off 4 bases at V and 4 bases at J, with 13 bases between the two ends.

The chain recombines TRBV5-6 with TRBJ1-2; weak D call: TRBD1 (5 bases). The CDR3 has 14 residues. V lost 0 bases and J lost 4, with 10 bases in between. Germline V gene lookup returns CDR1 SGHDT and CDR2 YYEEEE. CDR3 nucleotides: TGTGCCAGCAGCTTGGTGGAGACAGCCTATGGCTACACCTTC. It encodes CASSLVETAYGYTF.

The chain carries TRBV9 and TRBJ2-2; TRBD2 aligns across 12 bases. CDR1 and CDR2 (germline): SGDLS, YYNGEE. The CDR3 spans 17 residues. V trimming: 0 bases; J trimming: 7 bases; junction bases outside the gene matches: 7. The CDR3, as DNA: TGTGCCAGCAGCGTAGATCTAGCGGGGGGGCCTAGCGGGGAGCTGTTTTTT. It yields the protein CASSVDLAGGPSGELFF.

V gene TRBV7-9 combines with J gene TRBJ1-1; TRBD1 is a possible D gene (6 bases). There are 14 residues in the CDR3. Germline CDR1 is SEHNR and CDR2 is FQNEAQ (reference sequence). The V end lost 0 bases, the J end lost 1 base, and 6 bases lay between the germline ends. As DNA, the CDR3 is TGTGCCAGCAGCTTAGCAGGGGGGAACACTGAAGCTTTCTTT. It yields the protein CASSLAGGNTEAFF.

The chain links TRBV6-1 to TRBJ1-5; a weak D match, TRBD1 (5 bases). CDR3 size: 18 residues. Trimming removed 2 bases at V and 0 bases at J, with 17 bases between. Looked up from germline, CDR1 is MNHNS and CDR2 is SASEGT. CDR3 in amino acids: CASSEWGVGSGSNQPQHF. As DNA, the CDR3 is TGTGCCAGCAGTGAATGGGGGGTCGGCAGCGGTAGCAATCAGCCCCAGCATTTT.

This chain joins TRBV25-1 and TRBJ1-2; D gene unclear. The CDR3 covers 13 residues. V gave up 4 bases and J gave up 4 bases, with 10 bases separating them. Germline lookup yields CDR1 MGHDK and CDR2 SYGVNS. CDR3 amino acids: CASSARLVYGYTF. In DNA form, the CDR3 reads TGTGCCAGCAGTGCCCGTCTAGTCTATGGCTACACCTTC.

The CDR3 nucleotides are TGTGCCAGCAGTTACAGGACAGGGGGCGAGCAGTACTTC. This gives the protein CASSYRTGGEQYF. The genes are TRBV6-5 and TRBJ2-5, with 10 bases fitting TRBD1. The DNA end lines up better with TRBJ2-7; the J call may be wrong. The length of the CDR3 is 13 residues. Germline lookup yields CDR1 MNHEY and CDR2 SVGAGI.

The gene calls are TRBV5-5 and TRBJ2-5, with D tentatively TRBD2 (7 bases). CDR3 size: 15 residues. The germline CDR1 and CDR2 sequences are SGHKS and YYEKEE (reference sequence). Trimming took off 3 bases at V and 5 bases at J, with 17 bases between the two ends. The CDR3 loop is CASSSLVRGGETQYF. CDR3 nucleotides: TGTGCCAGCAGCTCCCTAGTCAGGGGAGGGGAGACCCAGTACTTC.

This chain joins TRBV7-9 and TRBJ1-5, with a possible D match to TRBD1 (6 bases). This CDR3 has 16 residues. The germline gives CDR1 SEHNR, CDR2 FQNEAQ (reference sequence). Trimming pared 5 bases from V and 4 bases from J, leaving 18 bases between. The CDR3 DNA follows: TGTGCCAGCAGCCCGGTCGGTCAGGGGAGAAATCAGCCCCAGCATTTT. Encoded protein: CASSPVGQGRNQPQHF.